The T cell receptor beta chain under discussion was sequenced for a study of early T cells in non-severe SARS-CoV-2 infection. Study-wide points: A preference for anti-spike CD8 responses marked VDJdb matching, which missed private and CD4 specificities.

MiXCR, run by TCRdb on the 5' RACE reads, gives a single entry per CDR3 protein. The table records tens of thousands of distinct CDR3 sequences, less than 15% of them present only once. There are a few counts of this clonotype. Antigen: not known. CDR3 size: 13 residues. The germline V gene has CDR1 KGHSH and CDR2 LQKENI. Trimming cost V 2 bases and J 1 base, with 3 bases left between them. The clonotype comes from an adult who was a healthcare worker with PCR-confirmed SARS-CoV-2 infection or an uninfected control (not recorded which). The gene calls are TRBV18 and TRBJ1-3; unclear D gene. The sequencing sample was made of whole blood. The DNA for the CDR3 is TGTGCCAGCTCACCAGGGTCTGGAAACACCATATATTTT. Its protein is CASSPGSGNTIYF.